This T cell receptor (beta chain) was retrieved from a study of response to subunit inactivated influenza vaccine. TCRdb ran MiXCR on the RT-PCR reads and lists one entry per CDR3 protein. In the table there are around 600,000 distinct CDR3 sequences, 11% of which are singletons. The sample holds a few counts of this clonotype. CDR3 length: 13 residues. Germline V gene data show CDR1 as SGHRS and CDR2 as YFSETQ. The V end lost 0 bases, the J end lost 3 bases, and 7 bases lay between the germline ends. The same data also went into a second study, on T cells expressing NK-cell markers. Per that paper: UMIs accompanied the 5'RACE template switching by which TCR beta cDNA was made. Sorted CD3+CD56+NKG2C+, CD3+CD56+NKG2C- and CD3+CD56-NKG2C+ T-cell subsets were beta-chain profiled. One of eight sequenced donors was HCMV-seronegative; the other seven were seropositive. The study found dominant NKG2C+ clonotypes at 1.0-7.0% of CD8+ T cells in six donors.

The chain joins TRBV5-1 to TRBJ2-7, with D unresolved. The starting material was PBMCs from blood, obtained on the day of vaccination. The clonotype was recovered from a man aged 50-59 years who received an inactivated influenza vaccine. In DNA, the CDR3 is TGCGCCAGCAGCTTGGATCAGAACTACGAGCAGTACTTC. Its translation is CASSLDQNYEQYF.